This passage covers 13 T cell receptor beta chains from one sample sequenced in a study of T cell responses to AZD1222 COVID-19 vaccine. TCRdb keeps only in-frame clones here, not all; method: immunoSEQ multiplex PCR. The table shows roughly 150,000 clones, with about nine tenths occurring only once. Sequenced here: peripheral blood, sampled on day 0 of AZD1222 vaccination. The receptors derive from an adult in good health.

This clone appeared a single time. The J gene is TRBJ1-3, the V gene TRBV5-1; TRBD1 agrees at 9 bases. Germline CDR1 and CDR2: SGHRS and YFSETQ. CDR3 size: 17 residues. Unmatched junction bases numbered 8, after V lost 4 bases and J lost 0 bases. The CDR3 reads CASSPTGQGTSGNTIYF. The CDR3 DNA follows: TGCGCCAGCAGCCCGACTGGACAGGGGACCTCTGGAAACACCATATATTTT.

V and J are TRBV19 and TRBJ2-1; TRBD2 agrees at 9 bases. Unmatched junction bases numbered 3, after V lost 4 bases and J lost 2 bases. The CDR3 loop spans 15 amino acids. Germline lookup yields CDR1 LNHDA and CDR2 SQIVND (reference sequence). This CDR3 reads CASSRLAATYNEQFF. As DNA, the CDR3 is TGTGCCAGTAGTAGACTAGCGGCAACCTACAATGAGCAGTTCTTC.

The chain links TRBV19 to TRBJ1-4; weak D call: TRBD1 (6 bases). Trimming removed 7 bases at V and 5 bases at J, with 14 bases between. The CDR3 has 14 residues. The V gene's germline CDR1 is LNHDA and CDR2 SQIVND (reference sequence). This chain's CDR3 is CASTVDRLNEKLFF. DNA for the CDR3: TGTGCCAGTACCGTGGACAGATTAAATGAAAAACTGTTTTTT.

V is TRBV7-2 and J is TRBJ2-7, with a possible D match to TRBD1 (6 bases). Trimming removed 4 bases from V and 1 base from J, with 14 bases in between. Germline-derived CDR1 and CDR2 are SGHTA and FQGNSA. The length of the CDR3 is 15 residues. The CDR3 sequence: CASSSSIGQSYEQYF. CDR3 DNA: TGTGCCAGCAGCTCTTCTATTGGACAGTCCTACGAGCAGTACTTC.

V usage is TRBV5-1 and J usage is TRBJ2-1, with a possible D match to TRBD2 (5 bases). Trimming took off 2 bases at V and 5 bases at J, with 11 bases between the two ends. Germline loops: CDR1 SGHRS, CDR2 YFSETQ. This CDR3 has 14 residues. The CDR3 loop is CASSLLGRDNEQFF. The CDR3 DNA follows: TGCGCCAGCAGCTTACTAGGAAGGGACAATGAGCAGTTCTTC.

The rearrangement links TRBV18 to TRBJ2-5; tentatively, D is TRBD1 (6 bases). This CDR3 is 14 amino acids long. Germline values: CDR1 KGHSH, CDR2 LQKENI. Trimming removed 3 bases from V and 2 bases from J, with 10 bases in between. In DNA form, the CDR3 reads TGTGCCAGCTCACCGCACAGGGCTCAAGAGACCCAGTACTTC. It translates to CASSPHRAQETQYF.

The CDR3 bases are TGCAGCGTTGAATATCCGAGGGCAGGCGGGAAGACCCAGTACTTC. Protein sequence: CSVEYPRAGGKTQYF. The chain uses TRBV29-1 and TRBJ2-5; D may be TRBD2 (6 bases). V gave up 2 bases and J gave up 6 bases, with 19 bases separating them. The germline V gene encodes CDR1 SQVTM and CDR2 ANQGSEA. This CDR3 is built from 15 residues.

This sequence joins TRBV23-1 and TRBJ1-4; D unclear. TRBV23-1 is marked as an open reading frame, function uncertain. Trimming cost V 0 bases and J 8 bases, with 13 bases left between them. The CDR3 runs 15 residues. CDR3 protein: CASSQSAQCLEKLFF. The CDR3 DNA reads TGCGCCAGCAGTCAATCGGCACAGTGCCTCGAAAAACTGTTTTTT.

The chain uses TRBV9 and TRBJ2-2, with D unresolved. The CDR3 covers 12 residues. Per the germline V gene, CDR1 is SGDLS and CDR2 is YYNGEE. Deletions cut 4 bases from V and 4 bases from J, with 5 bases between. CDR3 sequence: CASSTGTGELFF. The CDR3 bases are TGTGCCAGCAGCACGGGCACCGGGGAGCTGTTTTTT.

In this sample, this clone turned up once. This chain uses TRBV12-5 with TRBJ2-7; the D gene is possibly TRBD2 (5 bases). This CDR3 contains 12 residues. Germline assignment: CDR1 LGHNT and CDR2 FRNRAP. V lost 6 bases to trimming and J lost 3 bases, with 9 bases between them. The CDR3 nucleotides are TGTGCTAGTGGCCCCGGGAACTACGAGCAGTACTTC. It yields the protein CASGPGNYEQYF. Full variable domain (outside the CDR3, taken from reference TRBV12-5 and TRBJ2-7): DARVTQTPRHKVTEMGQEVTMRCQPILGHNTVFWYRQTMMQGLELLAYFRNRAPLDDSGMPKDRFSAEMPDATLATLKIQPSEPRDSAVYFCASGPGNYEQYFGPGTRLTVT.

The sample holds one count of this clone. The J gene is TRBJ2-1, the V gene TRBV7-3; tentative D call: TRBD2 (5 bases). The CDR3 loop spans 16 amino acids. Trimming left V 2 bases short and J 7 bases short, with 18 bases between. Germline V gives CDR1 SGHTA, CDR2 FQGTGA. The CDR3 DNA follows: TGTGCCAGCAGCTTAGGTTCGCTAGCATCTCGGAATGAGCAGTTCTTC. This sequence encodes CASSLGSLASRNEQFF.

The chain joins TRBV20-1 to TRBJ1-5; no definite D call. Between the trimmed V and J ends, which lost 3 bases and 0 bases, there was a span of 12 bases. The germline CDR1 and CDR2 sequences are DFQATT and SNEGSKA (reference sequence). This CDR3 region has 15 residues. The CDR3 DNA is TGCAGTGCTAGTGGGTTGGAATATAGCAATCAGCCCCAGCATTTT. Translating it yields CSASGLEYSNQPQHF.

This clone was recorded once. J is TRBJ2-5 and V is TRBV7-2; a weak D match, TRBD1 (5 bases). Germline assignment: CDR1 SGHTA and CDR2 FQGNSA. V lost 1 base and J 5 bases, leaving 14 bases between the germline ends. CDR3 length: 15 amino acids. CDR3 protein: CASSLVTVPRETQYF. The CDR3 DNA is TGTGCCAGCAGCTTAGTGACAGTCCCCCGGGAGACCCAGTACTTC.